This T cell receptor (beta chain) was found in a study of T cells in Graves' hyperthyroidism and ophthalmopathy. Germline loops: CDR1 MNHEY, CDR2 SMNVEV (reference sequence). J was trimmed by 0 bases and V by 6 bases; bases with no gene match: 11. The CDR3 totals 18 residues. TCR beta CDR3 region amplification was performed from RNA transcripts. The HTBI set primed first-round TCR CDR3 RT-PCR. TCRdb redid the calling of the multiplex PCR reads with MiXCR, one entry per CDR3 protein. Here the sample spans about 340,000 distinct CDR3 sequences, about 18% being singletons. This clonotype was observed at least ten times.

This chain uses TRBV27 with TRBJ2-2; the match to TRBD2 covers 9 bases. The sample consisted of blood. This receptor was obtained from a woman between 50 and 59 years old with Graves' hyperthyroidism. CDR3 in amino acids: CASSPGLASFSNTGELFF. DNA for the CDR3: TGTGCCAGCAGCCCCGGACTAGCGAGTTTCTCGAACACCGGGGAGCTGTTTTTT.